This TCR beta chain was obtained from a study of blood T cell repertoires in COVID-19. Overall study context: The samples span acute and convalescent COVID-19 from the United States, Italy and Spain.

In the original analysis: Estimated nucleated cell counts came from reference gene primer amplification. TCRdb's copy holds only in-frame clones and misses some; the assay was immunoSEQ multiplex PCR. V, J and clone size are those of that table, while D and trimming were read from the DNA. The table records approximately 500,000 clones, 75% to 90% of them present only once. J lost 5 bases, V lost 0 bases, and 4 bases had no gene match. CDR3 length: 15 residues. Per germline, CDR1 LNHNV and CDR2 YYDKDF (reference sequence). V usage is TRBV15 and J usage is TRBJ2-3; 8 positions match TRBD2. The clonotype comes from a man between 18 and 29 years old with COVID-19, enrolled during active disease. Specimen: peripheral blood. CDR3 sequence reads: CATSRDGTSGDTQYF. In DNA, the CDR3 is TGTGCCACCAGCAGAGATGGAACTAGCGGAGATACGCAGTATTTT.